A single sample gave rise to the 32 T cell receptor beta chains below, sequenced in a study of OX40 agonist ivuxolimab in advanced cancers. TCRdb's table, derived via immunoSEQ multiplex PCR, lists solely in-frame clones and lacks some. This table has roughly 61,000 clones, 90% appearing once. The source was CD4+ or CD8+ T cells sorted from blood, collected in a trial of the OX40 agonist ivuxolimab. The source of these receptors is an adult with an advanced solid tumor such as melanoma, head and neck, liver or kidney cancer.

V usage is TRBV28 and J usage is TRBJ1-1; the D is unclear. Germline V gives CDR1 MDHEN, CDR2 SYDVKM. The CDR3 runs to 14 residues. Trimming removed 5 bases from V and 2 bases from J, with 12 bases in between. CDR3 sequence (DNA): TGTGCCAGCAGTCCCCCTAAGGGCAACACTGAAGCTTTCTTT. This codes for CASSPPKGNTEAFF.

The CDR3 protein is CASSSDQTRFTGELFF. Here the CDR3 DNA reads TGTGCCAGCAGCTCCGATCAAACTAGATTCACCGGGGAGCTGTTTTTT. The J gene is TRBJ2-2, the V gene TRBV5-4; maybe TRBD2 (5 bases). This CDR3 region has 16 residues. V was shortened by 3 bases and J by 4 bases, with 16 bases between the two germline ends. Per germline, CDR1 SGHNT and CDR2 YYREEE (reference sequence).

The chain uses TRBV6-4 and TRBJ1-2; 8 nucleotides line up with TRBD1. Trimming at V came to 6 bases and at J to 8 bases, leaving 5 bases not matched to a gene. The CDR3 loop spans 12 amino acids. From germline, CDR1 is MRHNA and CDR2 SNTAGT. CDR3 DNA sequence: TGTGCCAGCAGCACAGGGGGTACGGGCTACACCTTC. It is translated as CASSTGGTGYTF.

J is TRBJ1-1 and V is TRBV5-1, with D possibly being TRBD1 (6 bases). Trimming took 4 bases from V and 1 from J, leaving 17 bases between them. CDR3 size: 16 residues. Germline V gene lookup returns CDR1 SGHRS and CDR2 YFSETQ. CDR3: CASSLARQVENTEAFF. The CDR3 coding sequence is TGCGCCAGCAGCCTAGCCAGACAGGTTGAGAACACTGAAGCTTTCTTT.

The genes are TRBV7-9 and TRBJ2-7, with a weak D call TRBD1 (5 bases). V was pared by 1 base and J by 5 bases, with 15 bases between. The CDR3 covers 15 residues. The germline CDR1 and CDR2 sequences are SEHNR and FQNEAQ (reference sequence). CDR3 sequence reads: CASSLEVPGLDEQYF. CDR3 DNA: TGTGCCAGCAGCTTAGAAGTTCCAGGGTTAGACGAGCAGTACTTC.

The chain is built from TRBV18 and TRBJ2-5, with 7 positions matching TRBD1. From germline, CDR1 is KGHSH and CDR2 LQKENI. The ends lost 1 base at V and 5 bases at J; junction bases unmatched: 13. The CDR3 covers 17 residues. CDR3 in DNA: TGTGCCAGCTCACCACTTCCCCCGACAGGGCTCTGGGAGACCCAGTACTTC. As protein: CASSPLPPTGLWETQYF.

This clone was picked up one time. The gene calls are TRBV10-3 and TRBJ1-5; D is perhaps TRBD1 (5 bases). CDR1 is ENHRY, CDR2 SYGVKD, per germline. CDR3 size: 14 residues. Trimming left V 4 bases short and J 1 base short, with 8 bases between. CDR3 in amino acids: CAISGGPSNQPQHF. The CDR3 nucleotides read TGTGCCATCAGTGGGGGACCGAGCAATCAGCCCCAGCATTTT.

A single count supports this clone. The CDR3 DNA reads as TGTGCCAGCAGGGTCAACGAGCAGTACTTC. As protein: CASRVNEQYF. The genes are TRBV6-1 and TRBJ2-7; the D is unclear. The CDR3 has 10 residues. Trimming took 6 bases from V and 5 from J, leaving 5 bases between them. Looked up from germline, CDR1 is MNHNS and CDR2 is SASEGT.

This clone was recorded once. The chain employs TRBV11-2 and TRBJ2-3, with D possibly TRBD2 on 5 matching bases. This CDR3 spans 14 amino acids. CDR1 SGHAT and CDR2 FQNNGV come from the germline V gene. The V gene lost 6 bases and the J gene lost 0 bases, with 10 bases spanning the gap. As DNA, the CDR3 is TGTGCCAGCAGACTTAGCGAGAGCACAGATACGCAGTATTTT. Translated, it gives CASRLSESTDTQYF.

V gene TRBV9 combines with J gene TRBJ2-1; 7 nucleotides match TRBD2. This CDR3 comprises 16 residues. V was clipped by 2 bases and J by 0 bases; unmatched bases: 5. Germline CDR1 SGDLS, CDR2 YYNGEE. The chain's CDR3 is CASSVGGRASYNEQFF. The CDR3, as DNA: TGTGCCAGCAGCGTTGGAGGGAGGGCCTCCTACAATGAGCAGTTCTTC.

The V gene is TRBV7-8, the J gene TRBJ2-1, with D uncertain. Germline-derived CDR1 and CDR2 are SGHVS and FQNEAQ. The CDR3 loop spans 13 amino acids. With 2 bases removed from V and 9 bases from J, the gap between germline ends came to 11 bases. CDR3 in amino acids: CASSLQSRVEQFF. The CDR3, as DNA: TGTGCCAGCAGCTTACAGTCAAGAGTTGAGCAGTTCTTC.

The chain recombines TRBV27 with TRBJ2-1; D gene unclear. Trimming left V 5 bases short and J 14 bases short, with 13 bases between. The germline gives CDR1 MNHEY, CDR2 SMNVEV (reference sequence). The CDR3 consists of 11 residues. The CDR3 sequence: CASSNQGREFF. The CDR3 nucleotides read TGTGCCAGCAGTAACCAAGGAAGGGAGTTCTTC.

J is TRBJ2-1 and V is TRBV28, with a possible D match to TRBD2 (5 bases). The CDR3 has 14 residues. Germline CDR1 MDHEN, CDR2 SYDVKM. V lost 4 bases, J lost 4 bases, and 11 bases lay in between. The CDR3, as DNA: TGTGCCAGCAGTTCGAGCGGTTTATACAATGAGCAGTTCTTC. This sequence encodes CASSSSGLYNEQFF.

This chain links TRBV10-2 with TRBJ1-5, with a tentative D call TRBD1 (5 bases). The CDR3 extends over 15 amino acids. Per germline, CDR1 WSHSY and CDR2 SAAADI. Trimming cost V 0 bases and J 3 bases, with 9 bases left between them. As DNA, the CDR3 is TGCGCCAGCAGTGAGTCGGGGCCGAACAATCAGCCCCAGCATTTT. Amino acids: CASSESGPNNQPQHF.

The chain couples TRBV10-3 to TRBJ1-4, with 10 nucleotides matching TRBD1. J lost 8 bases, V lost 3 bases, and 6 bases had no gene match. The CDR3 is 15 residues long. Germline CDR1 reads ENHRY; CDR2 reads SYGVKD. The CDR3 reads CAISDPGQGNEKLFF. The CDR3 nucleotides are TGTGCCATCAGTGACCCGGGACAGGGGAACGAAAAACTGTTTTTT.

V is TRBV5-1 and J is TRBJ1-6; 7 bases are shared with TRBD1. Per the germline V gene, CDR1 is SGHRS and CDR2 is YFSETQ. The CDR3 sequence is 16 residues long. V shed 0 bases, J shed 5 bases, and the junction held 5 bases outside the gene matches. The CDR3 region has the DNA TGCGCCAGCAGCTTGGCACAGGGGTCTAATAATTCACCCCTCCACTTT. It translates to CASSLAQGSNNSPLHF. The full variable domain, rest sourced from reference TRBV5-1 and TRBJ1-6, is KAGVTQTPRYLIKTRGQQVTLSCSPISGHRSVSWYQQTPGQGLQFLFEYFSETQRNKGNFPGRFSGRQFSNSRSEMNVSTLELGDSALYLCASSLAQGSNNSPLHFGNGTRLTVT.

V gene TRBV5-8 combines with J gene TRBJ2-6, with unresolved D. Germline V gene lookup returns CDR1 SGHTS and CDR2 YDEGEE. V lost 3 bases and J lost 2, with 6 bases in between. This CDR3 comprises 14 residues. CDR3 nucleotides: TGTGCCAGCAGCTACTTTCCTGGGGCCAACGTCCTGACTTTC. It is translated as CASSYFPGANVLTF.

The chain joins TRBV2 to TRBJ1-2; 8 bases are a match to TRBD1. This CDR3 contains 13 residues. Looked up from germline, CDR1 is SNHLY and CDR2 is FYNNEI. The V gene end was trimmed by 1 base and the J gene end by 8 bases; junction bases not matched to a gene: 3. CDR3 in amino acids: CASSEGTGFGYTF. The CDR3 DNA sequence: TGTGCCAGCAGTGAAGGGACAGGGTTCGGCTACACCTTC. The full variable domain, rest sourced from reference TRBV2 and TRBJ1-2, is EPEVTQTPSHQVTQMGQEVILRCVPISNHLYFYWYRQILGQKVEFLVSFYNNEISEKSEIFDDQFSVERPDGSNFTLKIRSTKLEDSAMYFCASSEGTGFGYTFGSGTRLTVV.

This chain links TRBV6-1 with TRBJ2-2; no clear D. CDR1 and CDR2 (germline): MNHNS, SASEGT. The V end was cut by 1 base, the J end by 3 bases, with 3 bases between. This CDR3 is built from 13 residues. DNA for the CDR3: TGTGCCAGCAGTGAAGTTTACACCGGGGAGCTGTTTTTT. It yields the protein CASSEVYTGELFF.

The chain recombines TRBV6-1 with TRBJ1-6; D not certain. The CDR3 is 13 residues long. Germline assignment: CDR1 MNHNS and CDR2 SASEGT. With 3 bases removed from V and 5 bases from J, the gap between germline ends came to 5 bases. The chain's CDR3 is CASSENNNSPLHF. The CDR3 DNA sequence: TGTGCCAGCAGTGAGAATAATAATTCACCCCTCCACTTT.

Concerning this clone: One junction end does not reproduce the germline sequence, and a read error may be involved. The V and J genes are TRBV7-7 and TRBJ2-1; D is possibly TRBD1 or TRBD2 (5 bases each). Germline V lookup: CDR1 SSHAT, CDR2 FNYEAQ (reference sequence). The CDR3 is 13 residues long. The CDR3 DNA reads as TGTGCTAGCAGCTCCGGGACCCTCAGTGCGCAGTTCTTC. This sequence encodes CASSSGTLSAQFF.

V gene TRBV9 combines with J gene TRBJ2-1; D possibly uses TRBD1 or TRBD2 (6 bases each). Between the trimmed V and J ends, which lost 0 bases and 4 bases, there was a span of 11 bases. Germline CDR1 SGDLS, CDR2 YYNGEE. This CDR3 has 15 amino acids. The DNA for the CDR3 is TGTGCCAGCAGCGTAGAGGGGGGTTCATACAATGAGCAGTTCTTC. Translated: CASSVEGGSYNEQFF.

The gene calls are TRBV30 and TRBJ1-2, with D tentatively TRBD1 (5 bases). Looked up from germline, CDR1 is GTSNPN and CDR2 is SVGIG (reference sequence). The CDR3 sequence is 13 residues long. Deletions cut 2 bases from V and 4 bases from J, with 11 bases between. CDR3 amino acids: CAWSTTGTYGYTF. In DNA form, the CDR3 reads TGTGCCTGGAGTACAACGGGGACCTATGGCTACACCTTC.

This chain connects TRBV28 to TRBJ1-2; no definite D call. Germline values: CDR1 MDHEN, CDR2 SYDVKM. Trimming removed 5 bases from V and 8 bases from J, with 12 bases in between. This CDR3 has 12 residues. CDR3 nucleotides: TGTGCCAGCAGTGATCGTAGCTACGGCTACACCTTC. It translates to CASSDRSYGYTF.

This clone showed up just a few times. The chain carries TRBV7-9 and TRBJ1-5; 10 nucleotides agree with TRBD1. V shed 5 bases, J shed 4 bases, and the junction held 5 bases outside the gene matches. The CDR3 contains 15 residues. Per the germline V gene, CDR1 is SEHNR and CDR2 is FQNEAQ (reference sequence). The CDR3 DNA reads as TGTGCCAGCAGCGCCGGGACAGGGGTGAATCAGCCCCAGCATTTT. This translates into CASSAGTGVNQPQHF.

This chain links TRBV7-7 with TRBJ1-1, with 9 bases matching TRBD1. The CDR3 length is 17 residues. V lost 5 bases to trimming and J lost 3 bases; unmatched junction nucleotides: 13. CDR1 is SSHAT and CDR2 is FNYEAQ in the germline V gene (reference sequence). In DNA, the CDR3 is TGTGCCAGCAGCAGACACCGGGACAGGGAGGATGACACTGAAGCTTTCTTT. Its protein is CASSRHRDREDDTEAFF. The full variable domain, completed using reference TRBV7-7 and TRBJ1-1, is GAGVSQSPRYKVTKRGQDVTLRCDPISSHATLYWYQQALGQGPEFLTYFNYEAQPDKSGLPSDRFSAERPEGSISTLTIQRTEQRDSAMYRCASSRHRDREDDTEAFFGQGTRLTVV.

The chain joins TRBV2 to TRBJ2-5, with TRBD1 matching over 7 bases. Trimming took 4 bases from V and 5 from J; bases not matched to a gene: 10. The germline V gene has CDR1 SNHLY and CDR2 FYNNEI. The CDR3 has 15 amino acids. The DNA of the CDR3 is TGTGCCAGCAGTGTCCAGAGAGACAGGGCGGAGACCCAGTACTTC. It codes for CASSVQRDRAETQYF. The full variable domain, with the rest looked up from reference TRBV2 and TRBJ2-5, is EPEVTQTPSHQVTQMGQEVILRCVPISNHLYFYWYRQILGQKVEFLVSFYNNEISEKSEIFDDQFSVERPDGSNFTLKIRSTKLEDSAMYFCASSVQRDRAETQYFGPGTRLLVL.

This clone was observed a single time. The gene calls are TRBV2 and TRBJ2-1; tentative D call: TRBD2 (7 bases). With 6 bases removed from V and 10 bases from J, the gap between germline ends came to 19 bases. There are 14 residues in the CDR3. Germline V CDR1 and CDR2: SNHLY, FYNNEI. The CDR3 loop is CASSWEGQGSEQFF. DNA of the CDR3: TGTGCCAGCAGCTGGGAGGGGCAGGGGAGCGAGCAGTTCTTC.

The gene calls are TRBV7-9 and TRBJ2-3; 11 nucleotides line up with TRBD1. Germline assignment: CDR1 SEHNR and CDR2 FQNEAQ (reference sequence). The CDR3 spans 15 residues. Germline trimming cut 10 bases from V and 4 bases from J; bases unmatched to any gene: 10. The CDR3 region is CAISMSGQGADTQYF. The CDR3 DNA reads TGTGCCATCTCTATGTCGGGACAGGGGGCAGATACGCAGTATTTT.

The chain is built from TRBV7-6 and TRBJ2-3, with 8 bases that match TRBD1. In germline, CDR1 is SGHVS, CDR2 FNYEAQ. The CDR3 has 16 amino acids. V trimming: 2 bases; J trimming: 1 base; junction bases outside the gene matches: 5. CDR3 loop: CASSLSLTGGTDTQYF. The DNA of the CDR3 is TGTGCCAGCAGCTTATCCTTGACAGGGGGCACAGATACGCAGTATTTT. Variable domain in full (rest from reference TRBV7-6 and TRBJ2-3): GAGVSQSPRYKVTKRGQDVALRCDPISGHVSLYWYRQALGQGPEFLTYFNYEAQQDKSGLPNDRFSAERPEGSISTLTIQRTEQRDSAMYRCASSLSLTGGTDTQYFGPGTRLTVL.

The V call is TRBV6-5, the J call TRBJ2-3, with D tentatively TRBD1 (6 bases). Trimming stripped 3 bases from V and 2 bases from J, with 12 bases between. CDR1 and CDR2 (germline): MNHEY, SVGAGI. The CDR3 has 15 residues. In DNA form, the CDR3 reads TGTGCCAGCAGTTATAGAGGGGGACCCACAGATACGCAGTATTTT. It encodes CASSYRGGPTDTQYF.

This chain connects TRBV5-1 to TRBJ2-7; 12 nucleotides line up with TRBD1. Looked up from germline, CDR1 is SGHRS and CDR2 is YFSETQ. The CDR3 is 15 residues long. V was clipped by 4 bases and J by 4 bases; unmatched bases: 6. DNA for the CDR3: TGCGCCAGCAGCATAGGGACAGGGGGCTTTTACGAGCAGTACTTC. It codes for CASSIGTGGFYEQYF.